A selection of T cell receptor beta chains follows, all from one sample in a study of blood T cell repertoires in COVID-19. Clones were sequenced by immunoSEQ multiplex PCR, and TCRdb holds only the in-frame ones, with some missing. The table lists around 300,000 clones, approximately 85% of them singletons. Sequenced material: peripheral blood. Every receptor here comes from a human donor in a cohort sampled during active COVID-19. Each CDR3 is given with its conserved first and last residue. The D gene is left open where the match is weak. Some rows mark clone size as missing; the rest say once, few, many or name a class of expanded clone.

TRBD1	.	TRBJ1-1	TRBV27	TGTGCCAGCAGTATCCGACAGGGGAACACTGAAGCTTTCTTT	CASSIRQGNTEAFF
.	.	TRBJ1-2	TRBV19	TGTGCCAGTAGTACCGCACAGGGTAGGGGCTACACCTTC	CASSTAQGRGYTF
TRBD1	.	TRBJ1-5	TRBV5-8	TGTGCCAGCAGCTTGCCAGGGGGCGCTTTCCAGCCCCAGCATTTT	CASSLPGGAFQPQHF
TRBD2	.	TRBJ2-1	TRBV13	TGTGCCAGCAGCTTAGGGGGACTAGGGTTTCCTGAGCAGTTCTTC	CASSLGGLGFPEQFF
.	.	TRBJ1-6	TRBV6-4	TGTGCCAGCAGTGACTCCAAAAATTCACCCCTCCACTTT	CASSDSKNSPLHF
.	.	TRBJ2-7	TRBV19	TGTGCCAGTAGTATGCGGCAGGGCTACGAGCAGTACTTC	CASSMRQGYEQYF
.	.	TRBJ1-5	TRBV29-1	TGCAGCGTTGTAACGGGGGGCAATCAGCCCCAGCATTTT	CSVVTGGNQPQHF
.	.	TRBJ1-1	TRBV19	TGTGCCAGTAGTATAGAGGGGGGGCTGAACACTGAAGCTTTCTTT	CASSIEGGLNTEAFF
.	.	TRBJ1-3	TRBV11-3	TGTGCCAGCAGCTTAAGCCTATCCACAGGGTTACCTGGAAACACCATATATTTT	CASSLSLSTGLPGNTIYF
.	once	TRBJ2-2	TRBV3-1/TRBV3-2	TGTGCCAGCAGCCAAGCAGGGGAGCTGTTTTTT	CASSQAGELFF
.	.	TRBJ2-7	TRBV12-3/TRBV12-4	TGTGCCAGCAGTTTGACACGGGCGGGGGAGCAGTACTTC	CASSLTRAGEQYF
.	.	TRBJ1-3	TRBV19	TGTGCCAGTAATCGACAGGACAAGGGTTTTTCGGGAAACACCATATATTTT	CASNRQDKGFSGNTIYF
TRBD2	few	TRBJ2-7	TRBV19	TGTGCCAGTAGTATTTTGGCGGGGGGTTACGAGCAGTACTTC	CASSILAGGYEQYF
.	.	TRBJ1-6	TRBV5-1	TGCGCCAGCAGCTTGGTCTCGGGGATCAGTATTTCACCCCTCCACTTT	CASSLVSGISISPLHF
.	.	TRBJ1-6	TRBV7-2	TGTGCCAGCAGCTTGGGACTTCCCGGGGCCTATAATTCACCCCTCCACTTT	CASSLGLPGAYNSPLHF
TRBD1	.	TRBJ1-6	TRBV5-1	TGCGCCAGCAGCTTGACAGGGGCCAATTCACCCCTCCACTTT	CASSLTGANSPLHF
.	.	TRBJ1-4	TRBV27	TGTGCCAGTCGAAACGTGGGACTCGACGAAAAACTGTTTTTT	CASRNVGLDEKLFF
.	.	TRBJ2-5	TRBV10-1	TGCGCCAGCAACGACGGGGTCCAAGAGACCCAGTACTTC	CASNDGVQETQYF
.	once	TRBJ2-3	TRBV7-2	TGTGCCAGCAGCTTAACGGCGCGGGGGCACACAGATACGCAGTATTTT	CASSLTARGHTDTQYF
.	few	TRBJ1-1	TRBV6-5	TGTGCCAGCAGTTATTCACGCACAGTTGAAGCTTTCTTT	CASSYSRTVEAFF
.	once	TRBJ2-6	TRBV2	TGTGCCAGCAGTCCAAACAGGGCCTCTGGGGCCAACGTCCTGACTTTC	CASSPNRASGANVLTF
.	.	TRBJ1-1	TRBV19	TGTGCCACCGAGTGGGGGGTTAACACTGAAGCTTTCTTT	CATEWGVNTEAFF
TRBD1	.	TRBJ2-1	TRBV9	TGTGCCAGCAGCGTAGCTCGGAAGGACAGGGGGCGTCCGGGCAATGAGCAGTTCTTC	CASSVARKDRGRPGNEQFF
TRBD2	.	TRBJ2-3	TRBV5-1	TGCGCCAGCAGGGCGGGGGAGAAGTCAGATACGCAGTATTTT	CASRAGEKSDTQYF
TRBD2	.	TRBJ2-3	TRBV19	TGTGCCAGTAGTCCCCGCGGGGGACTAGCTGGCACAGATACGCAGTATTTT	CASSPRGGLAGTDTQYF
TRBD1	.	TRBJ1-5	TRBV30	TGTGCCTGGAGTGTATGGGGCAGGGGGGCGGATCAGCCCCAGCATTTT	CAWSVWGRGADQPQHF
TRBD1	.	TRBJ2-3	TRBV5-1	TGCGCCAGCAGCTTGGAGGACAGGGGGTTCACAGATACGCAGTATTTT	CASSLEDRGFTDTQYF
TRBD1	.	TRBJ1-5	TRBV5-8	TGTGCCAGCAGCTTGGAAGGACAGGTTGATCAGCCCCAGCATTTT	CASSLEGQVDQPQHF
.	.	TRBJ2-1	TRBV11-3	TGTGCCAGCAGCCCCAATGGCAGGGATGAGCAGTTCTTC	CASSPNGRDEQFF
TRBD2	.	TRBJ2-3	TRBV19	TGTGCCAGTAAAAGCGGGGGCGCAGATACGCAGTATTTT	CASKSGGADTQYF
TRBD2	few	TRBJ2-3	TRBV24-1	TGTGCCACCAGTGGTAGCGGGGACCGCACAGATACGCAGTATTTT	CATSGSGDRTDTQYF
.	.	TRBJ2-1	TRBV19	TGTGCCAGTAGTATATACAGGTCTGAGCAGTTCTTC	CASSIYRSEQFF
TRBD1	.	TRBJ1-2	TRBV7-2	TGTGCCAGCAGCTCGAAGGACAGGGATCACTATGGCTACACCTTC	CASSSKDRDHYGYTF
.	.	TRBJ1-1	TRBV28	TGTGCCAGCAGTCCGTCGGGACTGCTCATGAACACTGAAGCTTTCTTT	CASSPSGLLMNTEAFF
.	few	TRBJ2-6	TRBV11-2	TGTGCCAGCAGCTCCGCTACAGGAACAGGGGCCAACGTCCTGACTTTC	CASSSATGTGANVLTF
.	.	TRBJ1-5	TRBV27	TGTGCCAGCAGTTTACGGACACCCTGGGACTCCAATCAGCCCCAGCATTTT	CASSLRTPWDSNQPQHF
TRBD2	.	TRBJ2-5	TRBV7-9	TGTGCCACCAGGCCTAGCGGACCACAAGAGACCCAGTACTTC	CATRPSGPQETQYF
TRBD1	once	TRBJ2-7	TRBV3-1/TRBV3-2	TGTGCCAGCAGCCCCCTGACAGGGGTAGGCGAGCAGTACTTC	CASSPLTGVGEQYF
.	.	TRBJ2-2	TRBV5-8	TGTGCCAGCAGCTCTAGGGTGCCGGGGAGTGTCACCGGGGAGCTGTTTTTT	CASSSRVPGSVTGELFF
.	.	TRBJ1-5	TRBV7-3	TGTGCCAGCAGACAGGCTAGCAATCAGCCCCAGCATTTT	CASRQASNQPQHF
TRBD2	.	TRBJ2-3	TRBV7-9	TGTGCCAGCAGCTTAGTAGCGGGGGCGGCCTTAGATACGCAGTATTTT	CASSLVAGAALDTQYF